The 22 T cell receptor beta chains below all came from one sample that was sequenced in a study of graft-versus-host responses after intestinal transplantation. The antigens these receptors bind are not known. Libraries were prepared by immunoSEQ multiplex PCR; TCRdb keeps only in-frame clonotypes and omits some of them. The repertoire holds roughly 38,000 clones, over 90% seen once, with roughly a fifth in the top ten. Here the sequenced sample was unstimulated CD8+ T cells sorted from spleen or lymph node cells, taken before transplant. Receptor source: a human donor who was the organ donor for an intestinal transplant.

This chain connects TRBV6-4 to TRBJ2-5; 10 bases line up with TRBD2. The DNA end lines up better with TRBJ2-7; the J call may be wrong. CDR1 is MRHNA and CDR2 is SNTAGT in the germline V gene. The CDR3 runs to 14 residues. CDR3 nucleotide sequence: TGTGCCAGCAGTGACCCTCTAGCGGGAGCCGAGCAGTACTTC. Its protein is CASSDPLAGAEQYF.

The chain links TRBV6-1 to TRBJ2-7, with D tentatively TRBD2 (5 bases). Germline lookup yields CDR1 MNHNS and CDR2 SASEGT. The germline V and J ends were trimmed by 5 bases and 1 base, with 9 bases remaining between them. CDR3 length: 13 amino acids. Here the CDR3 DNA reads TGTGCCAGCAGTATCGGGGATTCCTACGAGCAGTACTTC. Translated: CASSIGDSYEQYF.

This clone was seen once. The CDR3 nucleotides read TGTGCCAGCAGTTTTGGGGGGGAGACCCAGTACTTC. Translating gives CASSFGGETQYF. The rearrangement joins TRBV28 to TRBJ2-5; a possible D gene is TRBD2 (6 bases). The V and J ends lost 3 bases and 5 bases respectively, with 7 bases between them. This CDR3 has 12 amino acids. Germline values: CDR1 MDHEN, CDR2 SYDVKM.

J is TRBJ2-1 and V is TRBV7-6, with D perhaps matching TRBD2 (6 bases). CDR3 size: 16 residues. CDR1 is SGHVS and CDR2 is FNYEAQ in the germline V gene. Trimming removed 4 bases at V and 2 bases at J, with 15 bases between. The CDR3 is CASSSRLADTYNEQFF. CDR3 sequence (DNA): TGTGCCAGCAGCTCCCGGTTAGCGGACACCTACAATGAGCAGTTCTTC.

The rearrangement joins TRBV20-1 to TRBJ2-7; D unresolved. Deletions cut 3 bases from V and 5 bases from J, with 8 bases between. The CDR3 runs to 11 residues. Per germline, CDR1 DFQATT and CDR2 SNEGSKA (reference sequence). The CDR3 is CSASAQNEQYF. In nucleotides, the CDR3 is TGCAGTGCTAGTGCCCAGAACGAGCAGTACTTC.

The J gene is TRBJ2-7, the V gene TRBV6-6, with TRBD1 matching over 9 bases. The germline CDR1 and CDR2 sequences are MNHNY and SVGAGI (reference sequence). The CDR3 is made up of 14 amino acids. V was pared by 6 bases and J by 5 bases, with 8 bases of the junction left unmatched. The CDR3 bases are TGTGCCAGCAGCACCGACAGGGGGTACCACGAGCAGTACTTC. As protein: CASSTDRGYHEQYF.

This clone is a singleton in its sample. This chain uses TRBV27 with TRBJ2-7, with 9 nucleotides matching TRBD2. V lost 8 bases, J lost 2 bases, and 10 bases stayed unmatched. CDR1 is MNHEY and CDR2 is SMNVEV in the germline V gene (reference sequence). The CDR3 loop spans 15 amino acids. The CDR3 region has the DNA TGTGCCAGCGCCGTCGTACTAGCGGGTCCCTACGAGCAGTACTTC. Its protein is CASAVVLAGPYEQYF.

This rearrangement joins TRBV6-5 to TRBJ2-7; a possible D gene is TRBD2 (6 bases). V gave up 3 bases and J gave up 9 bases, with 24 bases separating them. The CDR3 extends over 16 amino acids. The germline gives CDR1 MNHEY, CDR2 SVGAGI. In DNA form, the CDR3 reads TGTGCCAGCAGTTATCCAGGGACTCTGAACTCGAAGGGGCAGTACTTC. Translation gives CASSYPGTLNSKGQYF.

This chain joins TRBV4-3 and TRBJ2-1; 16 nucleotides agree with TRBD2. This CDR3 region has 18 residues. Germline trimming cut 2 bases from V and 9 bases from J; bases unmatched to any gene: 10. Germline-derived CDR1 and CDR2 are LGHNA and YSLEER. This CDR3 is CASSQNTGTSGRALEQFF. The CDR3 DNA follows: TGCGCCAGCAGCCAAAATACCGGGACTAGCGGGAGGGCCCTTGAGCAGTTCTTC.

The gene calls are TRBV7-9 and TRBJ2-5, with D uncertain. The assigned J gene may be wrong: the sequence end matches TRBJ2-7 better. The CDR3 totals 12 residues. Germline V gene lookup returns CDR1 SEHNR and CDR2 FQNEAQ (reference sequence). CDR3 sequence reads: CASSLRVYEQYF. CDR3 coding DNA: TGTGCCAGCAGCTTGCGCGTTTACGAGCAGTACTTC.

This clone was observed once. An end of the junction does not agree with germline; a read error may underlie this. Other DNA sequences of this sample code for an identical CDR3. The chain combines TRBV9 with TRBJ2-5, with D possibly matching TRBD2 (6 bases). Per the germline V gene, CDR1 is SGDLS and CDR2 is YYNGEE. This CDR3 region has 15 residues. CDR3 amino acids: CASGGLVPGEETQYF. The CDR3 nucleotides read TGCGCCAGTGGGGGACTCGTACCGGGGGAGGAGACCCAGTACTTC.

The rearrangement links TRBV7-2 to TRBJ2-7; D is possibly TRBD1 or TRBD2 (5 bases each). The germline V and J ends were trimmed by 5 bases and 0 bases, with 14 bases remaining between them. Germline CDR1 SGHTA, CDR2 FQGNSA. The CDR3 is made up of 15 amino acids. The CDR3 nucleotides read TGTGCCAGCAGCAGCCGGGACGGCCTCTCCTACGAGCAGTACTTC. This gives the protein CASSSRDGLSYEQYF.

The chain combines TRBV4-1 with TRBJ2-1; 9 nucleotides agree with TRBD1. Trimming at V came to 3 bases and at J to 4 bases, leaving 13 bases not matched to a gene. Germline CDR1 is MGHRA and CDR2 is YSYEKL. The CDR3 runs 18 residues. CDR3 in amino acids: CASSHELGPGQGYNEQFF. DNA of the CDR3: TGCGCCAGCAGCCACGAGTTAGGACCGGGACAGGGTTACAATGAGCAGTTCTTC.

CDR3 region: CSVEPPSGTDTQYF. The CDR3 DNA is TGCAGCGTTGAACCCCCCTCGGGCACAGATACGCAGTATTTT. The chain links TRBV29-1 to TRBJ2-3; D uncertain. The CDR3 runs 14 residues. V was cut by 2 bases and J by 1 base, with 10 bases left in between. The germline CDR1 and CDR2 sequences are SQVTM and ANQGSEA.

The V call is TRBV5-5, the J call TRBJ1-1; D uncertain. The CDR3 extends over 12 amino acids. V was trimmed by 2 bases and J by 5 bases, leaving 7 bases between them. Germline V gene sequence: CDR1 SGHKS, CDR2 YYEKEE (reference sequence). The CDR3 region is CASSFGGTEAFF. CDR3 DNA: TGTGCCAGCAGCTTCGGAGGAACTGAAGCTTTCTTT.

This clone occurred once. The chain links TRBV7-9 to TRBJ2-5; D is unclear. Germline values: CDR1 SEHNR, CDR2 FQNEAQ (reference sequence). The CDR3 spans 12 residues. V dropped 2 bases and J dropped 2 bases, with 3 bases sitting between them. The CDR3 DNA follows: TGTGCCAGCAGCTTACAGCAAGAGACCCAGTACTTC. Translated: CASSLQQETQYF. Using reference TRBV7-9 and TRBJ2-5 for the parts outside the CDR3, the full variable domain is DTGVSQNPRHKITKRGQNVTFRCDPISEHNRLYWYRQTLGQGPEFLTYFQNEAQLEKSRLLSDRFSAERPKGSFSTLEIQRTEQGDSAMYLCASSLQQETQYFGPGTRLLVL.

This rearrangement joins TRBV28 to TRBJ2-5; D could derive from TRBD1 or TRBD2 (5 bases each). The assigned J gene may be wrong: the sequence end matches TRBJ2-7 better. Germline assignment: CDR1 MDHEN and CDR2 SYDVKM. The CDR3 loop spans 12 amino acids. This chain's CDR3 is CASSFGGDEQYF. The CDR3 DNA is TGTGCCAGCAGTTTTGGGGGTGACGAGCAGTACTTC.

This chain connects TRBV9 to TRBJ1-6; maybe TRBD1 (5 bases). CDR1 SGDLS and CDR2 YYNGEE come from the germline V gene. Trimming took off 0 bases at V and 9 bases at J, with 7 bases between the two ends. This CDR3 spans 13 amino acids. As DNA, the CDR3 is TGTGCCAGCAGCGTAGGGGACGTTTCACCCCTCCACTTT. Translating it yields CASSVGDVSPLHF.

V gene TRBV28 combines with J gene TRBJ2-3; no firm D call. Germline V gene sequence: CDR1 MDHEN, CDR2 SYDVKM. The V gene lost 2 bases and the J gene lost 7 bases, with 13 bases spanning the gap. The CDR3 spans 14 residues. CDR3 amino acids: CASSLHIHPNTQYF. Written as DNA, the CDR3 is TGTGCCAGCAGTTTACACATCCACCCCAATACGCAGTATTTT. Supplemented by reference TRBV28 and TRBJ2-3, the full variable domain reads DVKVTQSSRYLVKRTGEKVFLECVQDMDHENMFWYRQDPGLGLRLIYFSYDVKMKEKGDIPEGYSVSREKKERFSLILESASTNQTSMYLCASSLHIHPNTQYFGPGTRLTVL.

V gene TRBV6-5 combines with J gene TRBJ2-5; 10 nucleotides agree with TRBD1. The J call may be faulty, since TRBJ2-7 better matches the DNA end. The CDR3 has 15 residues. The V gene's germline CDR1 is MNHEY and CDR2 SVGAGI. As DNA, the CDR3 is TGTGCCAGCAGTTACGGGGGACAGGGGAACTACGAGCAGTACTTC. Translated, it gives CASSYGGQGNYEQYF.

The rearrangement links TRBV9 to TRBJ2-7; D is ambiguous. Germline CDR1 reads SGDLS; CDR2 reads YYNGEE. CDR3 length: 13 residues. V was shortened by 0 bases and J by 2 bases, with 6 bases between the two germline ends. CDR3 loop: CASSVAPPYEQYF. CDR3 in DNA: TGTGCCAGCAGCGTAGCCCCTCCCTACGAGCAGTACTTC.

This clone has a handful of counts. The junction departs from germline at one end; a sequencing error may be responsible. V and J are TRBV13 and TRBJ2-5; TRBD1 might be the D (5 bases). The CDR3 loop spans 14 amino acids. Germline V CDR1 and CDR2: PRHDT, FYEKMQ (reference sequence). CDR3 loop: CASSVGQGYETQYF. CDR3 DNA: TGTGCCAGCAGCGTAGGGCAGGGATACGAGACCCAGTACTTC.